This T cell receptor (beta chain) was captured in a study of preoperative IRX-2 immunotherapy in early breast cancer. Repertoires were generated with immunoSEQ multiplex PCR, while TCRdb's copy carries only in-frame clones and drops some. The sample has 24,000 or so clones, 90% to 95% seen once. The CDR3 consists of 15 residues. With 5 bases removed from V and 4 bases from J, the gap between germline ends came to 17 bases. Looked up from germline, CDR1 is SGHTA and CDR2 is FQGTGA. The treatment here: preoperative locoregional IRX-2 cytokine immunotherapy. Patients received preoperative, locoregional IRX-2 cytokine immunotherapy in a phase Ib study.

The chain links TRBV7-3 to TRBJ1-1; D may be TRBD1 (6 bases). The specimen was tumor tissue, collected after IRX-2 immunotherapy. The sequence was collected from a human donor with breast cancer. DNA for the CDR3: TGTGCCAGCAGCCCACGAGGGGGGTGGGGCACTGAAGCTTTCTTT. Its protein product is CASSPRGGWGTEAFF.